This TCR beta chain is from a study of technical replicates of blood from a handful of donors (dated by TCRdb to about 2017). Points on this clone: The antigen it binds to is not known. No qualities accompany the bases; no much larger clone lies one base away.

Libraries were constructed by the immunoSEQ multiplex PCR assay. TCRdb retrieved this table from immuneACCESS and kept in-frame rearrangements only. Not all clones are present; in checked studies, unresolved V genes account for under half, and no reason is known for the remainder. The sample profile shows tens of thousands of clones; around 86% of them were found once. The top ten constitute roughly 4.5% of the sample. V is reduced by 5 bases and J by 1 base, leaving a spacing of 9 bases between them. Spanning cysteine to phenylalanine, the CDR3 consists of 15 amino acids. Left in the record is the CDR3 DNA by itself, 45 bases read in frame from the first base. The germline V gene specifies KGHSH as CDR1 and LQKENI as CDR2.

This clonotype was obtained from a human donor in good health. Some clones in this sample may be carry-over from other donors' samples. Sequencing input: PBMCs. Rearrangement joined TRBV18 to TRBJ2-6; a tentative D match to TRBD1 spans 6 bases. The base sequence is TGTGCCAGCTCATCTACAGGGTCTGGGGCCAACGTCCTGACTTTC. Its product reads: CASSSTGSGANVLTF.